A single sample is the source of the 23 T cell receptor beta chains below, sequenced in a study of cytomegalovirus exposure and HLA in healthy donors. In the PCR, 60 Vbeta and 13 Jbeta primers were used. The data were produced by immunoSEQ multiplex PCR, yet TCRdb's version contains in-frame clones alone and is incomplete. The table has 120,000 or so clones, around 70% seen once. The sequenced material came from PBMCs. These receptors originate from a woman aged 40 to 55 in good health and CMV-seropositive.

This chain joins TRBV7-8 and TRBJ2-2; D gene unclear. The CDR3 length is 19 residues. Per the germline V gene, CDR1 is SGHVS and CDR2 is FQNEAQ. V shed 0 bases and J shed 5 bases, with 22 bases lying between them. The CDR3 nucleotides are TGTGCCAGCAGCTTAGCGATCATTGACACTCACCAGGTTACCGGGGAGCTGTTTTTT. This encodes CASSLAIIDTHQVTGELFF. The complete variable domain, with remaining parts taken from reference TRBV7-8 and TRBJ2-2, reads GAGVSQSPRYKVAKRGQDVALRCDPISGHVSLFWYQQALGQGPEFLTYFQNEAQLDKSGLPSDRFFAERPEGSVSTLKIQRTQQEDSAVYLCASSLAIIDTHQVTGELFFGEGSRLTVL.

This clone occurred a few times. One end of the junction does not line up with germline, which may come from a read error. The chain employs TRBV7-7 and TRBJ2-1; 7 bases fit TRBD2. This CDR3 contains 15 residues. The V gene's germline CDR1 is SSHAT and CDR2 FNYEAQ (reference sequence). The CDR3 nucleotides are TGTGCTAGCAGCTGCCGTAGGCGGGGGTGCGATGAGCAGTTCTTC. Its translation is CASSCRRRGCDEQFF.

The chain carries TRBV6-1 and TRBJ1-6; TRBD1 might be the D (6 bases). The CDR3 length is 12 residues. V was pared by 4 bases and J by 10 bases, with 8 bases between. Germline CDR1 MNHNS, CDR2 SASEGT. The CDR3 here is CASSGRGSPLHF. In DNA form, the CDR3 reads TGTGCCAGCAGTGGCAGGGGCTCACCCCTCCACTTT.

The J gene is TRBJ1-4, the V gene TRBV18; D is unclear. Germline CDR1 and CDR2: KGHSH and LQKENI. There are 12 residues in the CDR3. V was trimmed by 3 bases and J by 13 bases, leaving 12 bases between them. The CDR3 is CASSPSREGLFF. For the CDR3, the DNA is TGTGCCAGCTCACCTTCGAGGGAGGGACTGTTTTTT.

The DNA for the CDR3 is TGCGCCAGCAGCCATGGGCGGGGGGGCCTCACAGATACGCAGTATTTT. This codes for CASSHGRGGLTDTQYF. The V gene is TRBV4-3, the J gene TRBJ2-3, with 9 bases identical to TRBD2. There are 16 residues in the CDR3. CDR1 is LGHNA, CDR2 YSLEER, per germline. V shed 3 bases and J 2 bases; nucleotides not matched to a gene: 6.

Note on this clone: The junction and the germline gene differ at one end; a read error may be behind it. The chain has TRBV18 and TRBJ1-1; 8 bases agree with TRBD1. The germline V gene encodes CDR1 KGHSH and CDR2 LQKENI. The CDR3 is 13 amino acids. The CDR3: CANSPGQDTEAFF. Written as DNA, the CDR3 is TGTGCCAACTCACCGGGACAGGACACTGAAGCTTTCTTT.

The J gene is TRBJ2-7, the V gene TRBV5-4; maybe TRBD1 (5 bases). Trimming removed 4 bases at V and 2 bases at J, with 16 bases between. The CDR3 is 15 amino acids. CDR1 is SGHNT and CDR2 is YYREEE in the germline V gene (reference sequence). The CDR3 DNA sequence: TGTGCCAGCAGCCAAAGGTCAGGGTCCCCCTACGAGCAGTACTTC. It specifies CASSQRSGSPYEQYF.

This chain uses TRBV6-5 with TRBJ1-2, with 8 bases fitting TRBD1. From germline, CDR1 is MNHEY and CDR2 SVGAGI. With V trimmed by 5 bases and J by 7 bases, 9 bases remained unmatched. This CDR3 region has 14 residues. Here the CDR3 DNA reads TGTGCCAGCAGTGTCTCGACAGGGGTCGGTGGCTACACCTTC. Amino acid sequence: CASSVSTGVGGYTF.

The CDR3, as DNA: TGTGCCAGCACCCCCAATTTGGGAGGGAGGAATGAAAAACTGTTTTTT. It codes for CASTPNLGGRNEKLFF. V usage is TRBV2 and J usage is TRBJ1-4; no firm D call. V dropped 7 bases and J dropped 5 bases, with 20 bases sitting between them. The CDR3 covers 16 residues. Germline V gene data show CDR1 as SNHLY and CDR2 as FYNNEI.

The chain couples TRBV27 to TRBJ2-7, with D unclear. The germline CDR1 and CDR2 sequences are MNHEY and SMNVEV (reference sequence). The CDR3 runs 13 residues. V lost 3 bases to trimming and J lost 3 bases, with 9 bases between them. The CDR3 DNA sequence: TGTGCCAGCAGTTTCCGCCCCAGCTACGAGCAGTACTTC. As protein: CASSFRPSYEQYF.

This clone has a handful of counts. V is TRBV11-3 and J is TRBJ2-1; 8 bases are a match to TRBD2. Trimming took 5 bases from V and 8 from J; bases not matched to a gene: 11. CDR3 size: 15 residues. Germline CDR1 and CDR2: SGHNT and YENEEA. Here the CDR3 reads CASSPGGAAEDEQFF. In DNA form, the CDR3 reads TGTGCCAGCAGCCCCGGGGGGGCGGCCGAGGATGAGCAGTTCTTC.

The chain is built from TRBV5-1 and TRBJ2-5; a weak D match, TRBD2 (6 bases). CDR3 size: 16 residues. The V and J ends lost 2 bases and 0 bases respectively, with 14 bases between them. Germline V gene lookup returns CDR1 SGHRS and CDR2 YFSETQ. CDR3 region: CASSFGGGTNQETQYF. The CDR3, as DNA: TGCGCCAGCAGCTTTGGTGGGGGGACGAACCAAGAGACCCAGTACTTC.

The CDR3 is CASSFAGVGETQYF. The CDR3, as DNA: TGCGCCAGCAGCTTCGCAGGGGTGGGGGAGACCCAGTACTTC. The rearrangement links TRBV5-1 to TRBJ2-5; D is perhaps TRBD1 (6 bases). The V end lost 2 bases, the J end lost 5 bases, and 13 bases lay between the germline ends. Germline V gene lookup returns CDR1 SGHRS and CDR2 YFSETQ. The CDR3 loop spans 14 amino acids. The full variable domain, rest sourced from reference TRBV5-1 and TRBJ2-5, is KAGVTQTPRYLIKTRGQQVTLSCSPISGHRSVSWYQQTPGQGLQFLFEYFSETQRNKGNFPGRFSGRQFSNSRSEMNVSTLELGDSALYLCASSFAGVGETQYFGPGTRLLVL.

V and J are TRBV20-1 and TRBJ2-5; D is perhaps TRBD2 (5 bases). Germline assignment: CDR1 DFQATT and CDR2 SNEGSKA (reference sequence). V lost 7 bases and J 11 bases, leaving 14 bases between the germline ends. The CDR3 extends over 10 amino acids. The CDR3 here is CSVEGAEQYF. The CDR3 DNA reads as TGCAGTGTCGAGGGAGCGGAGCAGTACTTC.

The chain uses TRBV4-3 and TRBJ2-1, with 12 bases fitting TRBD2. Germline V gene data show CDR1 as LGHNA and CDR2 as YSLEER. V was clipped by 4 bases and J by 10 bases; unmatched bases: 11. This CDR3 comprises 16 residues. The CDR3 region has the DNA TGCGCCAGCAGCCCGGGCCGGACTAGCGGGGCCCGGGAGCAGTTCTTC. Residues: CASSPGRTSGAREQFF.

This sequence joins TRBV10-2 and TRBJ2-7; 7 bases line up with TRBD1. The CDR3 is made up of 15 amino acids. V lost 4 bases and J lost 3; bases outside the gene matches: 9. From germline, CDR1 is WSHSY and CDR2 SAAADI. CDR3: CASSGVGDSRYEQYF. CDR3 DNA: TGCGCCAGCAGTGGGGTCGGGGACAGTCGCTACGAGCAGTACTTC.

The J gene is TRBJ2-7, the V gene TRBV11-2, with 13 bases aligning to TRBD2. This CDR3 contains 15 residues. Germline V lookup: CDR1 SGHAT, CDR2 FQNNGV. Unmatched junction bases numbered 7, after V lost 5 bases and J lost 6 bases. The chain's CDR3 is CASSPQTSGGLEQYF. The CDR3 DNA is TGTGCCAGCAGCCCGCAGACTAGCGGGGGGCTCGAGCAGTACTTC.

The chain's CDR3 is CASSSTPRDLSNQPQHF. The CDR3 DNA is TGCGCCAGCAGCTCCACCCCGCGGGACCTTAGCAATCAGCCCCAGCATTTT. The chain joins TRBV5-1 to TRBJ1-5, with D tentatively TRBD1 (5 bases). V lost 3 bases, J lost 0 bases, and 16 bases lay in between. Germline CDR1 SGHRS, CDR2 YFSETQ. This CDR3 has 17 amino acids.

J is TRBJ1-2 and V is TRBV5-4, with a tentative D call TRBD1 (6 bases). The CDR3 contains 15 residues. The V gene lost 0 bases and the J gene lost 4 bases, with 13 bases spanning the gap. CDR1 and CDR2 (germline): SGHNT, YYREEE (reference sequence). The CDR3 bases are TGTGCCAGCAGCTTGGGAGGGGGGGCTTCCTATGGCTACACCTTC. Translating gives CASSLGGGASYGYTF.

V is TRBV7-8 and J is TRBJ1-2; D is unresolved. This CDR3 has 15 amino acids. Germline V gene data show CDR1 as SGHVS and CDR2 as FQNEAQ. Trimming removed 0 bases from V and 0 bases from J, with 8 bases in between. The CDR3 sequence: CASSLAGRTNYGYTF. CDR3 nucleotides: TGTGCCAGCAGCTTAGCGGGCAGGACTAACTATGGCTACACCTTC.

The chain uses TRBV6-5 and TRBJ2-7; 8 positions match TRBD1. Germline V gene lookup returns CDR1 MNHEY and CDR2 SVGAGI. V trimming: 2 bases; J trimming: 3 bases; junction bases outside the gene matches: 3. The CDR3 has 14 amino acids. CDR3 residues: CASSYGQGYYEQYF. CDR3 DNA: TGTGCCAGCAGTTACGGACAGGGCTACTACGAGCAGTACTTC.

This chain links TRBV6-1 with TRBJ2-7; D is possibly TRBD1 (5 bases). Germline-derived CDR1 and CDR2 are MNHNS and SASEGT. The CDR3 loop spans 14 amino acids. The ends were cut back, 3 bases at V and 0 bases at J, with 9 bases in the middle. The CDR3, as DNA: TGTGCCAGCAGTGAGGACATACGCTCCTACGAGCAGTACTTC. Translated, it gives CASSEDIRSYEQYF.

The chain is built from TRBV29-1 and TRBJ2-1, with 7 bases matching TRBD1. Germline CDR1 reads SQVTM; CDR2 reads ANQGSEA. V shed 4 bases, J shed 3 bases, and the junction held 6 bases outside the gene matches. This CDR3 spans 14 amino acids. This CDR3 reads CSVVGQDLYNEQFF. CDR3 nucleotides: TGCAGCGTTGTCGGACAGGACCTCTACAATGAGCAGTTCTTC.